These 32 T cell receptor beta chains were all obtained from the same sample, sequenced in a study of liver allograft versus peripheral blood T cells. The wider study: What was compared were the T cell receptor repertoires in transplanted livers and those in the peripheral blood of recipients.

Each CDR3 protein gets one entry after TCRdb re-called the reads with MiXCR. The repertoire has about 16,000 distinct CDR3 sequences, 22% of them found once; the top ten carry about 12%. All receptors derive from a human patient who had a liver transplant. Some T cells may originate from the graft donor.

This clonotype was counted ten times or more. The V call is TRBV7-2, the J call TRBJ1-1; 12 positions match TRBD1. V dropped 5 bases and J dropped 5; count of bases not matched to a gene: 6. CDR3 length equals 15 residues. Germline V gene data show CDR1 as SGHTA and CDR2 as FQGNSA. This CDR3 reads CASSLGTGGRTEAFF. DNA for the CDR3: TGTGCCAGCAGCCTAGGGACAGGGGGCAGGACTGAAGCTTTCTTT.

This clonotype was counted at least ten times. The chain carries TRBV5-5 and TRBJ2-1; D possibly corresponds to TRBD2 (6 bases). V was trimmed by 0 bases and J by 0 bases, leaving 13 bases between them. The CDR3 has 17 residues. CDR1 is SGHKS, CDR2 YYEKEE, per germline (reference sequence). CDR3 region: CASSLGSGGTSYNEQFF. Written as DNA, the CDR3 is TGTGCCAGCAGCTTGGGAAGCGGCGGGACCTCCTACAATGAGCAGTTCTTC. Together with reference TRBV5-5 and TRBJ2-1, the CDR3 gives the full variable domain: DAGVTQSPTHLIKTRGQQVTLRCSPISGHKSVSWYQQVLGQGPQFIFQYYEKEERGRGNFPDRFSARQFPNYSSELNVNALLLGDSALYLCASSLGSGGTSYNEQFFGPGTRLTVL.

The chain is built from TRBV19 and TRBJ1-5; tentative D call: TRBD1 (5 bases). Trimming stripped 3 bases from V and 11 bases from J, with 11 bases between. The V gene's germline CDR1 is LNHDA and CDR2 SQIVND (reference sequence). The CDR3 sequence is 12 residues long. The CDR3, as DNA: TGTGCCAGTAGTATCGCTCCGGGGGCCCAGCATTTT. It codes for CASSIAPGAQHF.

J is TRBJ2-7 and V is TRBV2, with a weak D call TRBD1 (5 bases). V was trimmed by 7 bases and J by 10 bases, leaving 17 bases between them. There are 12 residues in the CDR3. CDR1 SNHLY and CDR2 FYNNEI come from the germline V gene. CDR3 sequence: CASKDDSSIQYF. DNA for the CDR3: TGTGCCAGCAAGGATGACAGTTCAATTCAGTACTTC.

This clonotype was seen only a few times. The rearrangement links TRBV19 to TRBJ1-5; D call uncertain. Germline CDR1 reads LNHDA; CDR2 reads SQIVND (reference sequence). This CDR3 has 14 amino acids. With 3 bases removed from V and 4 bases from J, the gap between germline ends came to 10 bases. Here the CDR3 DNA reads TGTGCCAGTAGTATGATGGCAGGAAATCAGCCCCAGCATTTT. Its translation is CASSMMAGNQPQHF.

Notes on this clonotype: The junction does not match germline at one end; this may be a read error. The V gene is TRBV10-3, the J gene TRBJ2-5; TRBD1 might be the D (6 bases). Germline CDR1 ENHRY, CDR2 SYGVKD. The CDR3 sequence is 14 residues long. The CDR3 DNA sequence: TGTGCCATCATTGAGGGGCAGGGGAAAGAGACCCAGTACTTC. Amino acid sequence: CAIIEGQGKETQYF.

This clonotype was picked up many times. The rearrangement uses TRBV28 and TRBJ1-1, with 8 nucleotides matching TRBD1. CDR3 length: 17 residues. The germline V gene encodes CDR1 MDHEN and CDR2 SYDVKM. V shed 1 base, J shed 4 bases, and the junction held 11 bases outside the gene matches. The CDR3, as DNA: TGTGCCAGCAGTTTATTTTTGACAGGGGAAGGTGGCACTGAAGCTTTCTTT. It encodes CASSLFLTGEGGTEAFF.

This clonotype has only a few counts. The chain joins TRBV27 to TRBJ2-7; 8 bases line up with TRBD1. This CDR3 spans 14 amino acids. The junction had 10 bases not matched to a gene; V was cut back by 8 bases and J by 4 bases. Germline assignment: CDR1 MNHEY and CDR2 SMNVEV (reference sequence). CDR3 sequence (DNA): TGTGCCAGCGGAGACAGGGGCTTAAAGTACGAGCAGTACTTC. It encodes CASGDRGLKYEQYF.

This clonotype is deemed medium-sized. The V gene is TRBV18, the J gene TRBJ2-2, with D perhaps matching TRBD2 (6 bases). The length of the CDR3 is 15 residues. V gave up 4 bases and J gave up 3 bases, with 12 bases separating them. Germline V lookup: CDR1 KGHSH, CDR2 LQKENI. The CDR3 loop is CASSRERRDTGELFF. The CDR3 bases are TGTGCCAGCTCACGGGAGCGGAGGGACACCGGGGAGCTGTTTTTT.

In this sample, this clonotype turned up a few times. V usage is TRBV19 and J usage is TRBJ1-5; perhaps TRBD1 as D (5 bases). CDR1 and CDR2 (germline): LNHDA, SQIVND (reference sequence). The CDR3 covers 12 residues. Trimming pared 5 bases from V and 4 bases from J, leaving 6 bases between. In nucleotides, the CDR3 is TGTGCCAGTAGTCGACAGAATCAGCCCCAGCATTTT. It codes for CASSRQNQPQHF.

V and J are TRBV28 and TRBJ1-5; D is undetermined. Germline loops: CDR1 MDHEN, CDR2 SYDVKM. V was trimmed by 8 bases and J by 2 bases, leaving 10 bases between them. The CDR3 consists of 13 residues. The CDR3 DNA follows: TGTGCCAGCGAGAGGAGCCGCAATCAGCCCCAGCATTTT. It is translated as CASERSRNQPQHF.

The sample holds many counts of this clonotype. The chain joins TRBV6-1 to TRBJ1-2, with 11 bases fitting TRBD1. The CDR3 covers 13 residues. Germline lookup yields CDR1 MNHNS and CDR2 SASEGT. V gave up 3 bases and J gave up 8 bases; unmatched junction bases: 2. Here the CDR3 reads CASSEDRGRGYTF. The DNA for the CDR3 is TGTGCCAGCAGTGAGGACAGGGGGCGCGGCTACACCTTC.

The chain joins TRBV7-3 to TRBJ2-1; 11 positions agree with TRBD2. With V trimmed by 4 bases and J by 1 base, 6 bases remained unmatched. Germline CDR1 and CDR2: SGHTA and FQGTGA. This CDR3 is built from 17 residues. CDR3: CASSSTSGGDSYNEQFF. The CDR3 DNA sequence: TGTGCCAGCAGCTCCACTAGCGGGGGCGATTCCTACAATGAGCAGTTCTTC.

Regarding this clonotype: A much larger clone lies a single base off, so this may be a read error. The CDR3 nucleotides are TGTGCCACCCGAAGGTCTAACTATGGCTACACCTTC. This codes for CATRRSNYGYTF. The rearrangement joins TRBV6-1 to TRBJ1-2; D is undetermined. From germline, CDR1 is MNHNS and CDR2 SASEGT. V was shortened by 10 bases and J by 0 bases, with 9 bases between the two germline ends. The CDR3 is 12 residues long.

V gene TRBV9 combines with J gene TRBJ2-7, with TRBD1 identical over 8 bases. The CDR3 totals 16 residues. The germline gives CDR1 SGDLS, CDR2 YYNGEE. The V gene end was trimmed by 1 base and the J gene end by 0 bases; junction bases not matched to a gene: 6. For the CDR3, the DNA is TGTGCCAGCAGCGTAAAGGGACAGGCCTTCTCCTACGAGCAGTACTTC. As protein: CASSVKGQAFSYEQYF.

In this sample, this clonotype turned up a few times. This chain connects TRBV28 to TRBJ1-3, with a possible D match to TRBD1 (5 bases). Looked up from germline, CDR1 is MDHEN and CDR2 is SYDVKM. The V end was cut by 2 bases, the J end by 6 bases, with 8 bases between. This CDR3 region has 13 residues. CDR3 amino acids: CASSLQGENTIYF. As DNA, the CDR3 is TGTGCCAGCAGTTTACAGGGCGAAAACACCATATATTTT.

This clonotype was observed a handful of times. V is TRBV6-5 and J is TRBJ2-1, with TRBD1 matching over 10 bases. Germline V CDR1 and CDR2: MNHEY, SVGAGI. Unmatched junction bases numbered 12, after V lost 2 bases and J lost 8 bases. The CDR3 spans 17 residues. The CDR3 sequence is CASSYRTGTGAWDEQFF. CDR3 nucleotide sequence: TGTGCCAGCAGTTACCGAACCGGGACAGGGGCTTGGGATGAGCAGTTCTTC.

CDR3 bases: TGTGCCAGCAGCCGGGACAGCACCTACGAGCAGTACTTC. It is translated as CASSRDSTYEQYF. This chain uses TRBV5-4 with TRBJ2-7, with 7 bases aligning to TRBD1. The J segment lost 2 bases and the V segment lost 4 bases, leaving 3 bases of the junction unmatched. Germline V gene sequence: CDR1 SGHNT, CDR2 YYREEE (reference sequence). This CDR3 region has 13 residues.

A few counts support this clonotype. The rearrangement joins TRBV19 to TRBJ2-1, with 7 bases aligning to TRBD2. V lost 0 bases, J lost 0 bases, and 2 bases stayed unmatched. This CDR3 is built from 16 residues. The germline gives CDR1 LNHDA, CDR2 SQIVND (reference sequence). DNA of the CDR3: TGTGCCAGTAGTATAGATGGGGGGGGCTCCTACAATGAGCAGTTCTTC. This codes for CASSIDGGGSYNEQFF.

The CDR3 reads CASSYGRGIYEQYF. DNA for the CDR3: TGTGCCAGCAGTTACGGCAGGGGGATCTACGAGCAGTACTTC. The J gene is TRBJ2-7, the V gene TRBV6-5; the match to TRBD1 covers 7 bases. Germline CDR1 and CDR2: MNHEY and SVGAGI. The CDR3 covers 14 residues. Trimming cost V 2 bases and J 3 bases; bases outside gene matches: 4.

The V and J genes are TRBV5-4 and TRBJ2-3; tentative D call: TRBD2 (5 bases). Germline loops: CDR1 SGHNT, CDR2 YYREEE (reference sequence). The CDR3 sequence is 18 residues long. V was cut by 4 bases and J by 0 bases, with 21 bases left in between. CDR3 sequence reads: CASSPPGMGSESTDTQYF. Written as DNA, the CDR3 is TGTGCCAGCAGCCCACCCGGGATGGGTAGCGAAAGCACAGATACGCAGTATTTT.

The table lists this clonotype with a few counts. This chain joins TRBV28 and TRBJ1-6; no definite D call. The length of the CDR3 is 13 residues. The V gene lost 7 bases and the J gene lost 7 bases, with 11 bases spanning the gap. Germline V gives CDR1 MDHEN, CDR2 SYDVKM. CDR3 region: CASKDLGNSPLHF. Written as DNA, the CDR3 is TGTGCCAGCAAAGACCTGGGGAATTCACCCCTCCACTTT.

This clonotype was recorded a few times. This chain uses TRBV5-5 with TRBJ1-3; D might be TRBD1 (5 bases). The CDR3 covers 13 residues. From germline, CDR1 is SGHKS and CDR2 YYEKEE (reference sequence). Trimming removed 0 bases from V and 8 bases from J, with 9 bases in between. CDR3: CASSLDRSYTIYF. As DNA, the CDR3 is TGTGCCAGCAGCTTGGACAGGTCATACACCATATATTTT.

The CDR3 region has the DNA TGTGCCAGCAGTCCTTCGGGGGGCGAGCAGTACTTC. Its translation is CASSPSGGEQYF. This chain connects TRBV6-1 to TRBJ2-7, with 7 nucleotides matching TRBD2. The CDR3 is 12 residues long. Germline V CDR1 and CDR2: MNHNS, SASEGT. The V and J ends lost 5 bases and 6 bases, in that order; junction bases with no gene match: 4.

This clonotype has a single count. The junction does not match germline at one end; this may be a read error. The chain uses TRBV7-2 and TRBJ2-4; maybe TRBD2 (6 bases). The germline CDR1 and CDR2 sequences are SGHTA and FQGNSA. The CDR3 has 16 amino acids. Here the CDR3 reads CASSSSSLLAKNMQYF. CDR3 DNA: TGTGCCAGCAGCTCGTCTTCTCTACTAGCCAAAAACATGCAGTACTTC.

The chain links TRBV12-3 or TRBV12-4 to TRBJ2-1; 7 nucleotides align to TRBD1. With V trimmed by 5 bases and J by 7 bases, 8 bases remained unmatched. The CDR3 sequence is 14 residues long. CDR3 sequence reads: CASSNRDRNNEQFF. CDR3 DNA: TGTGCCAGCAGTAACCGGGACAGAAATAATGAGCAGTTCTTC.

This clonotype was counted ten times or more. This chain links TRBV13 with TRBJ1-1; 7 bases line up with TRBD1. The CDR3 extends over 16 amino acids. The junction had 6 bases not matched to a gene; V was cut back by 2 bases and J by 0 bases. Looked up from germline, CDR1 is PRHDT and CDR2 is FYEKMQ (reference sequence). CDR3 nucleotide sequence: TGTGCCAGCAGCTTAAGGCTCGACAGGGTGAACACTGAAGCTTTCTTT. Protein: CASSLRLDRVNTEAFF.

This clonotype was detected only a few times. The CDR3 sequence is CASSRSTGTSINEQFF. DNA of the CDR3: TGTGCCAGCAGCAGGAGTACCGGGACTAGCATCAATGAGCAGTTCTTC. The V gene is TRBV7-9, the J gene TRBJ2-1; 9 positions match TRBD2. Trimming removed 5 bases from V and 6 bases from J; junction bases left unmatched: 11. This CDR3 has 16 amino acids. Germline V gene lookup returns CDR1 SEHNR and CDR2 FQNEAQ (reference sequence).

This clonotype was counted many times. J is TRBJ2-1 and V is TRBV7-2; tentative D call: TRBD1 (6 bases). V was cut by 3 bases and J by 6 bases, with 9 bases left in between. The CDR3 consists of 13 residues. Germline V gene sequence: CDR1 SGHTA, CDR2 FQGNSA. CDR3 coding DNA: TGTGCCAGCAGCTTTACAGGGACCAATGAGCAGTTCTTC. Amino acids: CASSFTGTNEQFF.

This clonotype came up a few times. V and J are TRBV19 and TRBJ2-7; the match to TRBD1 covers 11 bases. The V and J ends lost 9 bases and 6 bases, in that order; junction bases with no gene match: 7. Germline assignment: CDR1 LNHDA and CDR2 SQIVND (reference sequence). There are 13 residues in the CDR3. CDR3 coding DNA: TGTGCCAGCTCCGGGACAGGGGGAGGCGAGCAGTACTTC. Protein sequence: CASSGTGGGEQYF. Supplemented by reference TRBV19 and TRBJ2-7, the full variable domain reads DGGITQSPKYLFRKEGQNVTLSCEQNLNHDAMYWYRQDPGQGLRLIYYSQIVNDFQKGDIAEGYSVSREKKESFPLTVTSAQKNPTAFYLCASSGTGGGEQYFGPGTRLTVT.

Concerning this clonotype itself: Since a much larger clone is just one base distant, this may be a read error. The CDR3 is CGSTTLREASYEQYF. CDR3 nucleotide sequence: TGTGGCAGCACCACCTTGCGGGAAGCCTCCTACGAGCAGTACTTC. The chain links TRBV6-2 or TRBV6-3 to TRBJ2-7, with D maybe TRBD2 (6 bases). Germline CDR1 MNHEY, CDR2 SVGEGT. CDR3 length: 15 residues.

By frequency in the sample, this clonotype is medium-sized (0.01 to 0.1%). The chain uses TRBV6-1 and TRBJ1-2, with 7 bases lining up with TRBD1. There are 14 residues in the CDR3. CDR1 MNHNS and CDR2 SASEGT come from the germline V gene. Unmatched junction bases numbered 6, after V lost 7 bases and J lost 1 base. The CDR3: CASTVQGVNYGYTF. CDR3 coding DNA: TGTGCCAGCACGGTCCAGGGGGTTAACTATGGCTACACCTTC.